Here is one T cell receptor (beta chain) with its context. The sample is drawn from a study of Ad26.COV2.S vaccination and SARS-CoV-2 variants. The CDR3 spans 14 residues. The germline gives CDR1 MNHEY, CDR2 SVGAGI. Trimming pared 7 bases from V and 0 bases from J, leaving 7 bases between. Assay used: immunoSEQ multiplex PCR; TCRdb lists only in-frame clones, some missing. This table has around 350,000 clones, roughly 85% appearing once. The sample's treatment: around 19 received Ad26.COV2.S at low or high dose, single or two shots; about 5 received placebo; per-sample allocation not given. Samples were taken on day 63 after the first vaccine or placebo injection.

The material was peripheral blood, obtained in a trial of Ad26.COV2.S vaccine versus placebo. The clonotype comes from a person aged 18-65 years who received the Ad26.COV2.S COVID-19 vaccine or a placebo. The chain combines TRBV6-5 with TRBJ2-6; D is undetermined. CDR3 residues: CASTQNSGANVLTF. The CDR3 DNA is TGTGCCAGCACCCAGAACTCTGGGGCCAACGTCCTGACTTTC.